Each of the 5 T cell receptor beta chains below was sequenced from the same sample in a study of T cells after yellow fever vaccination. TCRdb reprocessed the 5' RACE reads via MiXCR and lists one record per CDR3 protein. The sample has about 400,000 distinct CDR3 sequences, around 6.5% seen once; the top ten hold approximately 15%. Here the sequenced sample was PBMCs, taken 5 days after the yellow fever booster vaccination. These receptors were obtained from a man between 25 and 39 years old who received the YFV17D yellow fever vaccine.

J is TRBJ2-5 and V is TRBV5-1, with 12 bases that match TRBD2. There are 17 residues in the CDR3. Germline V gene lookup returns CDR1 SGHRS and CDR2 YFSETQ. After removal of 6 bases from V and 2 bases from J, the junction contained 11 bases not matched to a gene. The CDR3: CASTSWSSGRGQETQYF. CDR3 nucleotide sequence: TGCGCCAGCACCTCATGGTCTAGCGGGAGGGGTCAAGAGACCCAGTACTTC.

There are a few counts of this clonotype. The chain uses TRBV19 and TRBJ2-2; D gene uncertain. Germline V CDR1 and CDR2: LNHDA, SQIVND (reference sequence). The V and J ends lost 6 bases and 4 bases respectively, with 15 bases between them. The CDR3 is 15 residues long. The CDR3 DNA sequence: TGTGCCAGTAGGCAGAGTAACGATGGCACCGGGGAGCTGTTTTTT. Translation: CASRQSNDGTGELFF.

The CDR3 loop is CSARVRVDTQYF. CDR3 nucleotide sequence: TGCAGTGCTAGAGTTAGAGTTGATACGCAGTATTTT. The V gene is TRBV20-1, the J gene TRBJ2-3; no definite D call. The CDR3 contains 12 residues. Trimming took off 1 base at V and 6 bases at J, with 8 bases between the two ends. CDR1 and CDR2 from the germline V gene are DFQATT and SNEGSKA (reference sequence).

This clonotype was seen repeatedly, ten times or more. The V and J genes are TRBV28 and TRBJ1-6, with a possible D match to TRBD1 (5 bases). Germline V gives CDR1 MDHEN, CDR2 SYDVKM. The V gene lost 5 bases and the J gene lost 4 bases, with 9 bases spanning the gap. This CDR3 spans 14 amino acids. CDR3 nucleotides: TGTGCCAGCAGTCCAGGGCGGTATAATTCACCCCTCCACTTT. This gives the protein CASSPGRYNSPLHF.

In this sample, this clonotype turned up many times. The rearrangement links TRBV24-1 to TRBJ2-7; a weak D match, TRBD2 (5 bases). V was clipped by 3 bases and J by 3 bases, with 11 bases between them. Germline V gives CDR1 KGHDR, CDR2 SFDVKD. This CDR3 is 14 amino acids long. CDR3 in amino acids: CATSDGGKNYEQYF. CDR3 bases: TGTGCCACCAGTGATGGAGGAAAGAACTACGAGCAGTACTTC.